This T cell receptor (beta chain) was sequenced during a study of OX40 agonist ivuxolimab in advanced cancers. Unmatched junction bases numbered 14, after V lost 2 bases and J lost 6 bases. The CDR3 has 17 amino acids. Germline loops: CDR1 SGHRS, CDR2 YFSETQ. Libraries were prepared by immunoSEQ multiplex PCR; TCRdb keeps only in-frame clonotypes and omits some of them. The repertoire consists of about 58,000 clones, with 70% to 90% occurring once and the leading ten covering 2.5% to 4%. This chain connects TRBV5-1 to TRBJ2-7; 10 bases are a match to TRBD1. The sequence was obtained from an adult with an advanced solid tumor such as melanoma, head and neck, liver or kidney cancer. The material sequenced was CD4+ or CD8+ T cells sorted from blood, taken in a trial of the OX40 agonist ivuxolimab. The CDR3, as DNA: TGCGCCAGCAGCTTTTCGGGTACCGGGACAGGGGTGGGCGAGCAGTACTTC. Its translation is CASSFSGTGTGVGEQYF. Variable domain in full (rest from reference TRBV5-1 and TRBJ2-7): KAGVTQTPRYLIKTRGQQVTLSCSPISGHRSVSWYQQTPGQGLQFLFEYFSETQRNKGNFPGRFSGRQFSNSRSEMNVSTLELGDSALYLCASSFSGTGTGVGEQYFGPGTRLTVT.